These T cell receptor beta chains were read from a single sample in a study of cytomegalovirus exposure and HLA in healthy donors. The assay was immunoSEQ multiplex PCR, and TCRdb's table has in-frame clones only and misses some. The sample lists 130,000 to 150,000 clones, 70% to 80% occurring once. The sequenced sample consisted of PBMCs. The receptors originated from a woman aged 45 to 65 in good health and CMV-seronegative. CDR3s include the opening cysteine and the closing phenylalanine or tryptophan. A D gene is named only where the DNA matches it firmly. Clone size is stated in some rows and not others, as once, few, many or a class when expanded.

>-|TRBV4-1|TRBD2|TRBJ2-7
CASSPFPGLRPYEQYF
TGCGCCAGCAGCCCGTTCCCGGGACTACGGCCCTACGAGCAGTACTTC
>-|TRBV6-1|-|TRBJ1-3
CASSESRAGNTIYF
TGTGCCAGCAGTGAAAGCAGGGCTGGAAACACCATATATTTT
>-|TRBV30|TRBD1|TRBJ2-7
CACPGQAHEQYF
TGTGCCTGCCCGGGACAGGCGCACGAGCAGTACTTC
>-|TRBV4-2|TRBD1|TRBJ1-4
CASSPSGTGLEKLFF
TGTGCCAGCAGCCCCTCAGGGACAGGGCTTGAAAAACTGTTTTTT
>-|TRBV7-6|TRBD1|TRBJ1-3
CASSLTYRDRASGNTIYF
TGTGCCAGCAGCTTAACCTATCGGGACAGGGCCTCTGGAAACACCATATATTTT
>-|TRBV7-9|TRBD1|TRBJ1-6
CASSPTGAYNSPLHF
TGTGCCAGCAGCCCGACAGGGGCGTATAATTCACCCCTCCACTTT
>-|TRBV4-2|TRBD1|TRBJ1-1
CASSQEVGGTKNTEAFF
TGTGCCAGCAGCCAAGAAGTAGGGGGCACTAAGAACACTGAAGCTTTCTTT
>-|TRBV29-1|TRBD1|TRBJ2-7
CSAMDRVAYEQYF
TGCAGCGCCATGGACAGGGTGGCCTACGAGCAGTACTTC
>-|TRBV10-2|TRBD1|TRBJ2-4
CASSPGTGVGNIQYF
TGCGCCAGCAGTCCCGGGACAGGGGTGGGAAACATTCAGTACTTC
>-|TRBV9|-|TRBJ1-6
CASSVDGKLNSPLHF
TGTGCCAGCAGCGTAGACGGGAAGCTTAATTCACCCCTCCACTTT
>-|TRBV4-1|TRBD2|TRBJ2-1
CASSTLRGGGYNEQFF
TGCGCCAGCAGTACGCTCCGGGGGGGCGGGTACAATGAGCAGTTCTTC
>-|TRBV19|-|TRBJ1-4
CASNRAGNEKLFF
TGTGCCAGTAACAGGGCTGGCAATGAAAAACTGTTTTTT
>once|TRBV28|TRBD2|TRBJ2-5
CASRLGSGSQETQYF
TGTGCCAGCCGGCTGGGGAGCGGGAGCCAAGAGACCCAGTACTTC
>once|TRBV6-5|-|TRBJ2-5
CASSYGGTAGETQYF
TGTGCCAGCAGTTACGGGGGGACGGCTGGGGAGACCCAGTACTTC
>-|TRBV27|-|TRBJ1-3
CASSPFPAAWRGRLSGNTIYF
TGTGCCAGCAGTCCCTTTCCGGCAGCATGGAGGGGAAGGCTTTCTGGAAACACCATATATTTT
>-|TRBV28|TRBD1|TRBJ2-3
CASSRDRGIEDTQYF
TGTGCCAGCAGTCGGGACAGGGGGATTGAAGATACGCAGTATTTT
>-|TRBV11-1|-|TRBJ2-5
CASSSTIMRYQETQYF
TGTGCCAGCAGCTCTACTATTATGAGGTACCAAGAGACCCAGTACTTC
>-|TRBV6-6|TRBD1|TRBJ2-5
CASSWGQDQETQYF
TGTGCCAGCAGTTGGGGACAGGACCAAGAGACCCAGTACTTC
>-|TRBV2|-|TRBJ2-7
CASSGTGAYEQYF
TGTGCCAGCAGTGGAACCGGGGCCTACGAGCAGTACTTC
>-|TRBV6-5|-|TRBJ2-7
CASSSGNEQYF
TGTGCCAGCAGCTCAGGGAACGAGCAGTACTTC
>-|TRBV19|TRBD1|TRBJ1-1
CASSATGDTEAFF
TGTGCCAGTAGTGCAACAGGGGACACTGAAGCTTTCTTT
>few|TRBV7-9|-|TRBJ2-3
CASSLAITADTDTQYF
TGTGCCAGCAGCTTAGCGATTACAGCTGACACAGATACGCAGTATTTT
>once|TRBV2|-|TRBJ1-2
CASSEAPEAYGYTF
TGTGCCAGCAGCGAGGCCCCCGAGGCCTATGGCTACACCTTC
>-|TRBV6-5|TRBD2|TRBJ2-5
CASSYLSGGAFETQYF
TGTGCCAGCAGTTACTTAAGCGGGGGGGCCTTCGAGACCCAGTACTTC
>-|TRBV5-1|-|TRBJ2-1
CASSPGDSSSYNEQFF
TGCGCCAGCAGCCCCGGGGACTCGAGCTCCTACAATGAGCAGTTCTTC
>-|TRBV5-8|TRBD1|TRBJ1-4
CASTRTGKIWTNEKLFF
TGTGCCTCCACGCGGACAGGGAAAATCTGGACTAATGAAAAACTGTTTTTT
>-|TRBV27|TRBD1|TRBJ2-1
CASSSDRNEQFF
TGTGCCAGCAGTTCGGACAGGAATGAGCAGTTCTTC
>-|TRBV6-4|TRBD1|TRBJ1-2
CASSDSRGPPYYGYTF
TGTGCCAGCAGTGACTCAAGGGGGCCGCCTTACTATGGCTACACCTTC
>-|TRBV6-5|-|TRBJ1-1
CASGARQRNTEAFF
TGTGCCAGCGGGGCCCGACAGAGGAACACTGAAGCTTTCTTT
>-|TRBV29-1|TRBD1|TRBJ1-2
CSVETGAFYGYTF
TGCAGCGTCGAAACAGGGGCGTTCTATGGCTACACCTTC
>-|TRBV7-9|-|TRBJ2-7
CSSSPRRGGTYEQYF
TGTTCCAGCAGCCCACGAAGAGGCGGAACCTACGAGCAGTACTTC